This TCR beta chain came from a study of T cells in Graves' hyperthyroidism and ophthalmopathy. Study at large: Peripheral blood was acquired at first diagnosis, ahead of any therapy whatsoever. Study results and limitations: Blood also showed most of the thyroid clonotypes that were expanded above 0.001.

The source material, RNA transcripts, was used to amplify TCR beta CDR3 regions. A set of HTBI primers served as the primers for a first-round RT-PCR of the TCR CDR3. A single record per CDR3 protein comes from TCRdb applying MiXCR to the multiplex PCR reads. The sample contains about 350,000 distinct CDR3 sequences, roughly 15% of which appear only once. The CDR3 totals 13 residues. Germline V gene sequence: CDR1 DFQATT, CDR2 SNEGSKA (reference sequence). The J segment lost 7 bases and the V segment lost 6 bases, leaving 6 bases of the junction unmatched. The study left out patients who had uncontrolled infection, other autoimmune disease, pregnancy or lactation. The source of the PBMCs was about 10 ml of fresh peripheral blood. Regarding this clonotype: Its target is not known.

Source material: blood. The chain joins TRBV20-1 to TRBJ2-3; 11 nucleotides agree with TRBD2. The receptor comes from a woman aged 35 to 49 with Graves' ophthalmopathy. This CDR3 reads CSAIAGGPNTQYF. The CDR3 DNA sequence: TGCAGTGCAATAGCGGGGGGGCCTAATACGCAGTATTTT.